The T cell receptor (beta chain) described here comes from a study of memory CD4+ T cells and cytomegalovirus serostatus. About the research overall: Donors were healthy Belgian adults, under 10 CMV seropositive and about two dozen seronegative.

How the authors handled the data: After removing out-of-frame reads, 2 million to 2.5 million distinct TCRbeta sequences remained. The assay was immunoSEQ multiplex PCR, and TCRdb's table has in-frame clones only and misses some. That table is the source of V, J and clone size, and D and trimming were worked out from the DNA. Of tens of thousands of clones detected, about three quarters appear once; the ten largest clones hold 0.6% to 0.95%. The sort gate was single viable CD3+CD4+CD8-CD45RO+ cells for memory CD4+ T cells. A word on this clone: Its antigen is not known.

Trimming pared 5 bases from V and 0 bases from J, leaving 14 bases between. Germline CDR1 and CDR2: SEHNR and FQNEAQ (reference sequence). The CDR3 length is 15 residues. Study-level findings and limits: CMV serostatus prediction reached median AUC approximately 0.96, or 0.89 with US-trained model.

Specimen: memory CD4+ T cells from blood. The sequence came from an adult in good health and CMV-seronegative. The rearrangement links TRBV7-9 to TRBJ2-7, with TRBD2 as a possible D gene (6 bases). The CDR3 nucleotides read TGTGCCAGCAGCGCCCGGGAGCTCGGCTCCTACGAGCAGTACTTC. Residues: CASSARELGSYEQYF.